These 21 T cell receptor beta chains were sequenced from one sample in a study of T cell responses to AZD1222 COVID-19 vaccine. Some clones are missing from TCRdb's copy, which holds only in-frame ones; the method was immunoSEQ multiplex PCR. The table has about 120,000 clones, about nine tenths seen once. The starting material was peripheral blood, obtained 28 days after the second AZD1222 dose. Receptor source: an adult who received the AZD1222 COVID-19 vaccine.

The CDR3 bases are TGTGCCAGCAGTGGAGTACTAGCGGGAGGGGGAGAGCAGTACTTC. It specifies CASSGVLAGGGEQYF. This chain connects TRBV2 to TRBJ2-7; 13 nucleotides agree with TRBD2. V dropped 4 bases and J dropped 7; count of bases not matched to a gene: 7. The length of the CDR3 is 15 residues. Germline assignment: CDR1 SNHLY and CDR2 FYNNEI.

The chain couples TRBV24-1 to TRBJ2-7; weak D call: TRBD2 (6 bases). V lost 3 bases and J 2 bases, leaving 16 bases between the germline ends. The CDR3 has 16 amino acids. The germline V gene encodes CDR1 KGHDR and CDR2 SFDVKD. Here the CDR3 reads CATSDPNTGSPYEQYF. The CDR3 DNA sequence: TGTGCCACCAGTGATCCTAACACCGGGAGCCCCTACGAGCAGTACTTC.

The chain has TRBV5-1 and TRBJ2-7; D perhaps matches TRBD1 (6 bases). Trimming cost V 3 bases and J 0 bases, with 10 bases left between them. From germline, CDR1 is SGHRS and CDR2 YFSETQ. The CDR3 has 14 residues. The DNA for the CDR3 is TGCGCCAGCAGCTCGACAGGTCCCTCCTACGAGCAGTACTTC. Amino acids: CASSSTGPSYEQYF.

The CDR3 bases are TGTGCCAGCAGCGTGGACCTCTCATACTCCTACGAGCAGTACTTC. Translated, it gives CASSVDLSYSYEQYF. The chain carries TRBV5-6 and TRBJ2-7; D gene ambiguous. Germline-derived CDR1 and CDR2 are SGHDT and YYEEEE. This CDR3 has 15 residues. Trimming took off 4 bases at V and 0 bases at J, with 14 bases between the two ends. The complete variable domain, with remaining parts taken from reference TRBV5-6 and TRBJ2-7, reads DAGVTQSPTHLIKTRGQQVTLRCSPKSGHDTVSWYQQALGQGPQFIFQYYEEEERQRGNFPDRFSGHQFPNYSSELNVNALLLGDSALYLCASSVDLSYSYEQYFGPGTRLTVT.

Comment on this clone: One junction end disagrees with the germline gene, perhaps due to a read error. The chain links TRBV5-1 to TRBJ1-3; the D gene is possibly TRBD1 (5 bases). Germline CDR1 reads SGHRS; CDR2 reads YFSETQ. CDR3 length: 15 amino acids. The CDR3 sequence is CASKLGGGSENTIYF. CDR3 DNA sequence: TGCGCCAGCAAACTTGGCGGGGGTTCTGAAAACACCATATATTTT.

This clone was detected only a few times. This chain links TRBV6-1 with TRBJ1-2; D unclear. This CDR3 is 14 amino acids long. Germline assignment: CDR1 MNHNS and CDR2 SASEGT. Between the trimmed V and J ends, which lost 1 base and 4 bases, there was a span of 10 bases. CDR3 region: CASSEEPQTYGYTF. Written as DNA, the CDR3 is TGTGCCAGCAGTGAAGAGCCACAGACCTATGGCTACACCTTC.

The chain has TRBV21-1 and TRBJ1-3. TRBV21-1 is marked as a pseudogene. The CDR3 totals 17 residues. CDR3 sequence: CASSKAYLMGSGNTIYF. The CDR3 DNA reads as TGTGCCAGCAGCAAAGCGTACCTGATGGGTTCTGGAAACACCATATATTTT.

The chain links TRBV2 to TRBJ2-7; no firm D call. The CDR3 totals 16 residues. Germline V lookup: CDR1 SNHLY, CDR2 FYNNEI. V was shortened by 4 bases and J by 3 bases, with 19 bases between the two germline ends. This chain's CDR3 is CASSGEGEKALYEQYF. CDR3 nucleotides: TGTGCCAGCAGTGGCGAAGGTGAGAAGGCGCTCTACGAGCAGTACTTC.

CDR3 coding DNA: TGTGCCAGCTCACCATTCTCCAGGGATGGCGAGCAGTACTTC. Protein product: CASSPFSRDGEQYF. This chain joins TRBV18 and TRBJ2-7; maybe TRBD1 (5 bases). V was shortened by 2 bases and J by 6 bases, with 14 bases between the two germline ends. CDR3 length: 14 residues. The germline gives CDR1 KGHSH, CDR2 LQKENI.

The table lists this clone with a few counts. Written as DNA, the CDR3 is TGTGCCAGCAGGGTAGCGACCCAGCAGTTCTTC. This codes for CASRVATQQFF. V gene TRBV12-3 or TRBV12-4 combines with J gene TRBJ2-1, with D possibly matching TRBD2 (5 bases). V was shortened by 6 bases and J by 11 bases, with 11 bases between the two germline ends. This CDR3 spans 11 amino acids.

This chain connects TRBV14 to TRBJ1-1; D is possibly TRBD1 (5 bases). From germline, CDR1 is SGHDN and CDR2 FVKESK. This CDR3 has 15 amino acids. V was trimmed by 0 bases and J by 7 bases, leaving 15 bases between them. The CDR3 here is CASSQDWGDWNEAFF. CDR3 nucleotides: TGTGCCAGCAGCCAAGATTGGGGGGATTGGAATGAAGCTTTCTTT. The whole variable domain, remainder taken from reference TRBV14 and TRBJ1-1, is EAGVTQFPSHSVIEKGQTVTLRCDPISGHDNLYWYRRVMGKEIKFLLHFVKESKQDESGMPNNRFLAERTGGTYSTLKVQPAELEDSGVYFCASSQDWGDWNEAFFGQGTRLTVV.

The chain carries TRBV20-1 and TRBJ1-2; D might be TRBD1 (6 bases). Germline V gene sequence: CDR1 DFQATT, CDR2 SNEGSKA (reference sequence). CDR3 length equals 17 residues. The germline V and J ends were trimmed by 3 bases and 3 bases, with 23 bases remaining between them. The CDR3 coding sequence is TGCAGTGCTAGTGAAGTCCCGATCAGGGGAGGGGACTATGGCTACACCTTC. It yields the protein CSASEVPIRGGDYGYTF.

The V call is TRBV11-3, the J call TRBJ1-4; D call uncertain. V was shortened by 5 bases and J by 8 bases, with 18 bases between the two germline ends. The CDR3 totals 15 residues. CDR1 is SGHNT, CDR2 YENEEA, per germline. This CDR3 is CASSPGPLSREKLFF. The CDR3 nucleotides read TGTGCCAGCAGCCCCGGTCCGTTATCTAGGGAAAAACTGTTTTTT.

V is TRBV28 and J is TRBJ1-1; possibly TRBD1 for D (6 bases). This CDR3 contains 13 residues. The germline V and J ends were trimmed by 7 bases and 3 bases, with 12 bases remaining between them. Germline values: CDR1 MDHEN, CDR2 SYDVKM. The CDR3 nucleotides read TGTGCCAGCATGCGGGGGCAGGACACTGAAGCTTTCTTT. This sequence encodes CASMRGQDTEAFF.

The V gene is TRBV10-3, the J gene TRBJ2-5; 10 positions match TRBD1. With V trimmed by 10 bases and J by 4 bases, 15 bases remained unmatched. This CDR3 comprises 16 residues. The germline V gene encodes CDR1 ENHRY and CDR2 SYGVKD. Here the CDR3 DNA reads TGTGCCACCCTGCGGCCGGAGACAGGGGGCGGAGAGACCCAGTACTTC. Protein sequence: CATLRPETGGGETQYF.

The genes are TRBV6-5 and TRBJ2-7, with 7 bases identical to TRBD2. Germline assignment: CDR1 MNHEY and CDR2 SVGAGI. The V and J ends lost 2 bases and 6 bases, in that order; junction bases with no gene match: 10. The CDR3 covers 15 residues. Written as DNA, the CDR3 is TGTGCCAGCAGTTACATCCGGGGCGGGGGAAGCGAGCAGTACTTC. The encoded protein is CASSYIRGGGSEQYF.

This chain links TRBV10-3 with TRBJ2-7, with 9 bases that match TRBD1. The CDR3 runs to 15 residues. V shed 6 bases and J 2 bases; nucleotides not matched to a gene: 8. Germline-derived CDR1 and CDR2 are ENHRY and SYGVKD. The CDR3 nucleotides read TGTGCCATCAGATCCTCCGGGACAGGGCCCTACGAGCAGTACTTC. It specifies CAIRSSGTGPYEQYF.

The V gene is TRBV27, the J gene TRBJ2-7; unclear D gene. The V end lost 4 bases, the J end lost 0 bases, and 16 bases lay between the germline ends. The germline CDR1 and CDR2 sequences are MNHEY and SMNVEV (reference sequence). This CDR3 is 16 amino acids long. The CDR3 DNA sequence: TGTGCCAGCAGTTCCTTGGATAGCAGAAGCTCCTACGAGCAGTACTTC. This gives the protein CASSSLDSRSSYEQYF.

The chain combines TRBV5-4 with TRBJ2-7; D might be TRBD2 (5 bases). With 1 base removed from V and 4 bases from J, the gap between germline ends came to 12 bases. Germline-derived CDR1 and CDR2 are SGHNT and YYREEE (reference sequence). The CDR3 totals 14 residues. The CDR3 loop reads CASSLFEGSYEQYF. The CDR3 DNA reads as TGTGCCAGCAGCTTGTTTGAAGGGAGTTACGAGCAGTACTTC.

The V and J genes are TRBV11-2 and TRBJ1-6, with D perhaps matching TRBD1 (5 bases). The CDR3 consists of 15 residues. In germline, CDR1 is SGHAT, CDR2 FQNNGV. Trimming stripped 5 bases from V and 0 bases from J, with 8 bases between. DNA for the CDR3: TGTGCCAGCAGCCTTAGGGGCTCCTATAATTCACCCCTCCACTTT. Its protein is CASSLRGSYNSPLHF.

This clone occurred once. The chain combines TRBV4-1 with TRBJ2-3, with 11 bases lining up with TRBD2. After removal of 2 bases from V and 2 bases from J, the junction contained 6 bases not matched to a gene. The CDR3 is made up of 17 amino acids. Germline CDR1 is MGHRA and CDR2 is YSYEKL. The DNA of the CDR3 is TGCGCCAGCAGCCAACTCAGACTAGCGGGATACACAGATACGCAGTATTTT. This encodes CASSQLRLAGYTDTQYF.